The next 11 T cell receptor beta chains were all read from a single sample in a study of T cell clones after liver transplantation. The protocol was immunoSEQ multiplex PCR, while the TCRdb copy is restricted to in-frame clones and leaves out a portion. Altogether some 120,000 clones are present, approximately 90% being singletons, with the ten largest covering approximately 0.88%. Sequencing used CD4+ T cells from blood, obtained 12 months after liver transplant. These receptors all stem from a human patient who received a liver transplant. The graft donor may have given rise to some T cells.

The chain joins TRBV5-1 to TRBJ2-3, with 8 bases identical to TRBD2. Looked up from germline, CDR1 is SGHRS and CDR2 is YFSETQ. Trimming at V came to 8 bases and at J to 5 bases, leaving 16 bases not matched to a gene. There are 16 residues in the CDR3. The CDR3 region has the DNA TGCGCCAGTAACGACGGTAGAAGCGGGAGATTAGATACGCAGTATTTT. This codes for CASNDGRSGRLDTQYF.

V is TRBV5-1 and J is TRBJ2-5; 8 positions agree with TRBD2. Unmatched junction bases numbered 11, after V lost 5 bases and J lost 5 bases. Germline V CDR1 and CDR2: SGHRS, YFSETQ. The CDR3 is 15 residues long. The CDR3 here is CASSQAPGGIETQYF. The CDR3 DNA is TGCGCCAGCAGTCAGGCGCCGGGAGGGATTGAGACCCAGTACTTC.

The table lists this clone with a few counts. This chain links TRBV5-1 with TRBJ2-7; 7 nucleotides align to TRBD1. V was pared by 3 bases and J by 5 bases, with 8 bases of the junction left unmatched. The CDR3 sequence is 14 residues long. Germline V gives CDR1 SGHRS, CDR2 YFSETQ. The CDR3 reads CASSSGQMTNEQYF. CDR3 DNA: TGCGCCAGCAGCTCGGGACAGATGACTAACGAGCAGTACTTC.

This sequence joins TRBV11-2 and TRBJ2-1, with D perhaps TRBD2 (6 bases). Trimming stripped 5 bases from V and 2 bases from J, with 13 bases between. Germline loops: CDR1 SGHAT, CDR2 FQNNGV. This CDR3 contains 15 residues. The CDR3: CASSQATGAYNEQFF. The CDR3 DNA follows: TGTGCCAGCAGCCAGGCAACGGGAGCCTACAATGAGCAGTTCTTC. Full variable domain (missing parts from reference TRBV11-2 and TRBJ2-1): EAGVAQSPRYKIIEKRQSVAFWCNPISGHATLYWYQQILGQGPKLLIQFQNNGVVDDSQLPKDRFSAERLKGVDSTLKIQPAKLEDSAVYLCASSQATGAYNEQFFGPGTRLTVL.

The rearrangement links TRBV11-1 to TRBJ2-1; 9 bases match TRBD2. Trimming took 3 bases from V and 15 from J; bases not matched to a gene: 3. The CDR3 extends over 11 amino acids. The germline V gene has CDR1 SGHAT and CDR2 FQDESV (reference sequence). CDR3 sequence: CASSFTSGPFF. CDR3 sequence (DNA): TGTGCCAGCAGCTTTACTAGCGGGCCGTTCTTC.

V usage is TRBV6-5 and J usage is TRBJ1-2, with 7 bases that match TRBD1. CDR1 and CDR2 (germline): MNHEY, SVGAGI. V gave up 7 bases and J gave up 2 bases; unmatched junction bases: 10. This CDR3 contains 15 residues. The CDR3 loop reads CASTKRGGNNYGYTF. The CDR3 nucleotides are TGTGCCAGCACTAAGCGAGGGGGCAACAACTATGGCTACACCTTC.

J is TRBJ2-7 and V is TRBV7-9, with TRBD1 matching 7 bases. The CDR3 is 14 residues long. Looked up from germline, CDR1 is SEHNR and CDR2 is FQNEAQ (reference sequence). After removal of 1 base from V and 4 bases from J, the junction contained 4 bases not matched to a gene. The CDR3, as DNA: TGTGCCAGCAGCTTAGGGGGACAGACGTACGAGCAGTACTTC. As protein: CASSLGGQTYEQYF.

Only one count was recorded for this clone. V gene TRBV30 combines with J gene TRBJ2-3, with 14 bases aligning to TRBD2. V trimming: 2 bases; J trimming: 12 bases; junction bases outside the gene matches: 7. CDR1 is GTSNPN and CDR2 is SVGIG in the germline V gene (reference sequence). The CDR3 is made up of 14 amino acids. This CDR3 is CAWSTGTSGSQQYF. The CDR3 DNA sequence: TGTGCCTGGAGTACCGGGACTAGCGGGAGTCAACAGTATTTT.

The chain has TRBV6-5 and TRBJ2-1; TRBD1 matches at 10 bases. Trimming cost V 5 bases and J 4 bases; bases outside gene matches: 2. The CDR3 length is 14 residues. Germline V gene lookup returns CDR1 MNHEY and CDR2 SVGAGI. CDR3 protein: CASSGTGAYNEQFF. In DNA form, the CDR3 reads TGTGCCAGCAGTGGGACAGGGGCGTACAATGAGCAGTTCTTC.

The chain couples TRBV28 to TRBJ1-2; D is unclear. Trimming stripped 2 bases from V and 4 bases from J, with 8 bases between. The CDR3 has 13 residues. Germline-derived CDR1 and CDR2 are MDHEN and SYDVKM. The CDR3 loop reads CASSLPGGYGYTF. CDR3 nucleotides: TGTGCCAGCAGTTTACCAGGCGGCTATGGCTACACCTTC.

This chain joins TRBV4-1 and TRBJ1-2, with 7 bases matching TRBD1. V lost 0 bases, J lost 2 bases, and 3 bases stayed unmatched. The CDR3 consists of 15 residues. CDR1 is MGHRA and CDR2 is YSYEKL in the germline V gene. The CDR3 sequence is CASSQERGRNYGYTF. CDR3 in DNA: TGCGCCAGCAGCCAAGAAAGGGGGCGCAACTATGGCTACACCTTC.